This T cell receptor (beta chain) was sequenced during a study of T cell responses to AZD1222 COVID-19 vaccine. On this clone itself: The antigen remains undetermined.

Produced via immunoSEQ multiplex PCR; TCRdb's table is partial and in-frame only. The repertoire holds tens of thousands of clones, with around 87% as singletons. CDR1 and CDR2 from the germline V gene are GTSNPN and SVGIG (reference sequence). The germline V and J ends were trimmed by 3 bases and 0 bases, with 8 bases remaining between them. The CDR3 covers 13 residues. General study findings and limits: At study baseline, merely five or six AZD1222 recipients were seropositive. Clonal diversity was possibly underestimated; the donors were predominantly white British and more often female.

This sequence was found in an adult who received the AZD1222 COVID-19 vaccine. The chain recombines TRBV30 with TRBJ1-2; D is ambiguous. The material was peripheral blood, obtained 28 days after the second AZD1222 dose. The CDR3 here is CAWRGGANYGYTF. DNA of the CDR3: TGTGCCTGGAGAGGTGGGGCTAACTATGGCTACACCTTC.